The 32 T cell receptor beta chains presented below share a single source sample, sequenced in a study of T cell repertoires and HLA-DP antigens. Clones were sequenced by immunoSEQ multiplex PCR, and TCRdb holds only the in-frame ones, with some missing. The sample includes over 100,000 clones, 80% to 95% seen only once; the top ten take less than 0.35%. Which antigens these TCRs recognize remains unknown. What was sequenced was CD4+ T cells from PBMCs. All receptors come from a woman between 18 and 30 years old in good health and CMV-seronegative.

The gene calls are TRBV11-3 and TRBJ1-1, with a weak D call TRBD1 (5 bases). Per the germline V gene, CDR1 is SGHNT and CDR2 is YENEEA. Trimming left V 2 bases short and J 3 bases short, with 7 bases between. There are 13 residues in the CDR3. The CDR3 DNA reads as TGTGCCAGCAGCTTATGGGGGGACACTGAAGCTTTCTTT. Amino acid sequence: CASSLWGDTEAFF. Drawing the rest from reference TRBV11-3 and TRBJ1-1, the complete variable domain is EAGVVQSPRYKIIEKKQPVAFWCNPISGHNTLYWYLQNLGQGPELLIRYENEEAVDDSQLPKDRFSAERLKGVDSTLKIQPAELGDSAVYLCASSLWGDTEAFFGQGTRLTVV.

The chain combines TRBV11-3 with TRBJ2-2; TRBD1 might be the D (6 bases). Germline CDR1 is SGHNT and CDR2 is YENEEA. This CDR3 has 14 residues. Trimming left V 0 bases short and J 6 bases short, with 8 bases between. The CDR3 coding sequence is TGTGCCAGCAGCTTAGAAGGGGGACCCGGGGAGCTGTTTTTT. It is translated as CASSLEGGPGELFF.

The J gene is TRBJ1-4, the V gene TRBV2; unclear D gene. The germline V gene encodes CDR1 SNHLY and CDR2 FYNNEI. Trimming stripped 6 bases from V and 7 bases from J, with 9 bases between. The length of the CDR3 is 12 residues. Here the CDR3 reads CASREGPEKLFF. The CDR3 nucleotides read TGTGCCAGCAGGGAGGGTCCTGAAAAACTGTTTTTT.

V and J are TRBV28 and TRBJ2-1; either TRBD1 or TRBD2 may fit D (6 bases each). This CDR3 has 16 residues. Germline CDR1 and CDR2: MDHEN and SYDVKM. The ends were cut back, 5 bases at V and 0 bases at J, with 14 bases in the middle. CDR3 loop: CASSPRGDPSYNEQFF. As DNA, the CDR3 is TGTGCCAGCAGTCCGAGGGGGGACCCCTCCTACAATGAGCAGTTCTTC.

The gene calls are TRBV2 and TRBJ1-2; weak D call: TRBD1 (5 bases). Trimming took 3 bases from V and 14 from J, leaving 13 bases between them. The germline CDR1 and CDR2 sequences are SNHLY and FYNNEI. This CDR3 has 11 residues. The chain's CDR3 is CASSESGTKTF. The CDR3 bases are TGTGCCAGCAGTGAGTCGGGGACTAAAACCTTC.

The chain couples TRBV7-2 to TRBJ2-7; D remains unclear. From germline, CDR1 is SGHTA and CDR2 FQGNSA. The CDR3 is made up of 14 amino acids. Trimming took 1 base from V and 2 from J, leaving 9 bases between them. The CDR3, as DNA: TGTGCCAGCAGCTTAGAGGACGGAACCTACGAGCAGTACTTC. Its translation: CASSLEDGTYEQYF. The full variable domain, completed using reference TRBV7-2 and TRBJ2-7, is GAGVSQSPSNKVTEKGKDVELRCDPISGHTALYWYRQSLGQGLEFLIYFQGNSAPDKSGLPSDRFSAERTGGSVSTLTIQRTQQEDSAVYLCASSLEDGTYEQYFGPGTRLTVT.

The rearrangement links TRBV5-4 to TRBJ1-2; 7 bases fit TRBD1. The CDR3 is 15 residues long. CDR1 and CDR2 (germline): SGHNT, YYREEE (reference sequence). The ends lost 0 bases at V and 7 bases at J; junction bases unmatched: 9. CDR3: CASSLVNRGEGGYTF. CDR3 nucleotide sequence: TGTGCCAGCAGCTTGGTCAACAGGGGTGAGGGTGGCTACACCTTC.

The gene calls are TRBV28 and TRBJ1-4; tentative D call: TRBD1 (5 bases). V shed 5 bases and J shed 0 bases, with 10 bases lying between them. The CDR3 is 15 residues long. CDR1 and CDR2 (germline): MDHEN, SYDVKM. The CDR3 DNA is TGTGCCAGCAGTCATACAGGCACAACTAATGAAAAACTGTTTTTT. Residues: CASSHTGTTNEKLFF.

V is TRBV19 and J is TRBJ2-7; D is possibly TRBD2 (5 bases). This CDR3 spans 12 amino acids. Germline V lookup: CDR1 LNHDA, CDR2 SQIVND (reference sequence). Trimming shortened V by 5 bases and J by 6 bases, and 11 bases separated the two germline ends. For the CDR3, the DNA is TGTGCCAGTAGTCCCCAACGGGGCGAGCAGTACTTC. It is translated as CASSPQRGEQYF.

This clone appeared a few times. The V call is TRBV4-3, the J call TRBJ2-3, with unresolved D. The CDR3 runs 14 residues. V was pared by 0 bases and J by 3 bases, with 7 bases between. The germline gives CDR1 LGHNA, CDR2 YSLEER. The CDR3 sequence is CASSQEVGTDTQYF. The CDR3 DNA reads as TGCGCCAGCAGCCAAGAGGTGGGAACAGATACGCAGTATTTT.

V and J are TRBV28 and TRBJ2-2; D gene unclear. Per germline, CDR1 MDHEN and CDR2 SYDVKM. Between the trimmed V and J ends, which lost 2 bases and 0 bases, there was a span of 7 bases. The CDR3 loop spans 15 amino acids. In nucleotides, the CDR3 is TGTGCCAGCAGTTTACGGCAGTCGAACACCGGGGAGCTGTTTTTT. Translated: CASSLRQSNTGELFF. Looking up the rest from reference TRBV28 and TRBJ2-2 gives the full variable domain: DVKVTQSSRYLVKRTGEKVFLECVQDMDHENMFWYRQDPGLGLRLIYFSYDVKMKEKGDIPEGYSVSREKKERFSLILESASTNQTSMYLCASSLRQSNTGELFFGEGSRLTVL.

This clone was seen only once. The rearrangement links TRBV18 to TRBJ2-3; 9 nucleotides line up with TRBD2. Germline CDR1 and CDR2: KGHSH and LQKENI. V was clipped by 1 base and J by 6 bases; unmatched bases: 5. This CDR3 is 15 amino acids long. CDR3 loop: CASSPLAGVRDTQYF. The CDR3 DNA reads TGTGCCAGCTCACCACTAGCGGGAGTCAGGGATACGCAGTATTTT.

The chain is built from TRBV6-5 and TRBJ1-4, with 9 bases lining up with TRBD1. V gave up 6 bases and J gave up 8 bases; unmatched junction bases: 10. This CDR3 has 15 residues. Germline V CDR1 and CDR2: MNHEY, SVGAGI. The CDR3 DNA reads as TGTGCCAGCAGCCAGGGGACAGGGCACGAAGAAAAACTGTTTTTT. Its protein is CASSQGTGHEEKLFF.

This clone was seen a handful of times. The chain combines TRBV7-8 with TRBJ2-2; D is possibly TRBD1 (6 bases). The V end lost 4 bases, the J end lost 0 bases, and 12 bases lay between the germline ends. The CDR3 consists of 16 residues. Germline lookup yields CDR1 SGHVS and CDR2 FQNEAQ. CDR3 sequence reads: CASSSRTATNTGELFF. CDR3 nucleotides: TGTGCCAGCAGCTCCAGGACAGCAACGAACACCGGGGAGCTGTTTTTT.

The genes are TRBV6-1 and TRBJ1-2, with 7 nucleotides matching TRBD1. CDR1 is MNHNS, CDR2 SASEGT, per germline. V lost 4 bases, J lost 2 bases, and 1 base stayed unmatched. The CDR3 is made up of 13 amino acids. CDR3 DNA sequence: TGTGCCAGCAGTGGGGGACAGAACTATGGCTACACCTTC. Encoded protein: CASSGGQNYGYTF.

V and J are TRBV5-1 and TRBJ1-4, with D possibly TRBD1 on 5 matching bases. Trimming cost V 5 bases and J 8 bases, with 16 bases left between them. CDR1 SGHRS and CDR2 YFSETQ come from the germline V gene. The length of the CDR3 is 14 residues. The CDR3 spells CASRPAREGEKLFF. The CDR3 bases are TGCGCCAGCAGACCTGCCAGGGAGGGGGAAAAACTGTTTTTT.

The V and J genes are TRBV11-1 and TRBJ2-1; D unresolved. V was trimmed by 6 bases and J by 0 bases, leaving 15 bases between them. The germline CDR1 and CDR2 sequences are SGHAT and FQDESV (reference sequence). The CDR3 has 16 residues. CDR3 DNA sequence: TGTGCCAGCAGTCCCTTAGGCTCTGGCTCCTACAATGAGCAGTTCTTC. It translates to CASSPLGSGSYNEQFF.

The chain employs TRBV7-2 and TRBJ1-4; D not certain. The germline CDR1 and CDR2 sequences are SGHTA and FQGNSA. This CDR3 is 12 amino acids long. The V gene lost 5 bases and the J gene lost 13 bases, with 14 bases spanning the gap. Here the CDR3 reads CASSPPGPLLFF. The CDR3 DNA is TGTGCCAGCAGCCCCCCCGGGCCTTTACTGTTTTTT.

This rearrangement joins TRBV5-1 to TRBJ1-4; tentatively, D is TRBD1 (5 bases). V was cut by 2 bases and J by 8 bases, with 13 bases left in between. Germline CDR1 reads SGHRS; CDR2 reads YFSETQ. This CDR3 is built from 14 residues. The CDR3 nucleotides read TGCGCCAGCAGCTTAGGGAGGGGCCCCGAAAAACTGTTTTTT. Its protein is CASSLGRGPEKLFF.

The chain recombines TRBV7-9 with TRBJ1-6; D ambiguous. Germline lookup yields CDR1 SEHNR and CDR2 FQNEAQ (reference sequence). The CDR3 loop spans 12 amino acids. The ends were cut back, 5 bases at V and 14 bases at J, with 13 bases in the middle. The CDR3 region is CASSHPSGALHF. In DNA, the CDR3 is TGTGCCAGCAGCCACCCGTCTGGGGCCCTCCACTTT.

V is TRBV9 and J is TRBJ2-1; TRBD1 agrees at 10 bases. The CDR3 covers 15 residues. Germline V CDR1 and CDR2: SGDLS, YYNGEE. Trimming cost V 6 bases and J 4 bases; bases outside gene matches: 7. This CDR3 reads CASTYGTGEYNEQFF. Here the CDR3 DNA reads TGTGCCAGCACCTACGGGACAGGGGAATACAATGAGCAGTTCTTC.

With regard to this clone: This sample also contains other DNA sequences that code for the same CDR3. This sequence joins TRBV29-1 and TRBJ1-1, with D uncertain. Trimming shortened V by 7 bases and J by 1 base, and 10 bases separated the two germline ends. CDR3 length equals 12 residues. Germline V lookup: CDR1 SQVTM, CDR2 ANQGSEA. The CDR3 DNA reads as TGCAGCGGTTGGGCTCGGAACACTGAAGCTTTCTTT. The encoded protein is CSGWARNTEAFF.

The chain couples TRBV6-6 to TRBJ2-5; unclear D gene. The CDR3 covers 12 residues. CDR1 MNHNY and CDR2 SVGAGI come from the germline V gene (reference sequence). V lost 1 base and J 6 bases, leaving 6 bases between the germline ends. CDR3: CASSYLGKTQYF. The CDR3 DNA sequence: TGTGCCAGCAGTTACTTGGGGAAGACCCAGTACTTC.

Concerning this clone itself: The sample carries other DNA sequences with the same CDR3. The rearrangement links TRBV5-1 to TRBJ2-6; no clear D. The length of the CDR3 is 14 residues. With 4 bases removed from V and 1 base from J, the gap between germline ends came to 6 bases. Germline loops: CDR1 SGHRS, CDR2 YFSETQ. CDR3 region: CASSVGSGANVLTF. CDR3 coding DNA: TGCGCCAGCAGCGTGGGGTCTGGGGCCAACGTCCTGACTTTC.

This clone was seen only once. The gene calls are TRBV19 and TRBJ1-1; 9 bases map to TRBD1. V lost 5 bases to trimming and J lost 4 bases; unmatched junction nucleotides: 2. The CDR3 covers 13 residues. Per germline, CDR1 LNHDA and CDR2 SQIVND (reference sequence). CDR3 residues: CASSPDRGTEAFF. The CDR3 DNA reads TGTGCCAGTAGTCCGGACAGGGGCACTGAAGCTTTCTTT.

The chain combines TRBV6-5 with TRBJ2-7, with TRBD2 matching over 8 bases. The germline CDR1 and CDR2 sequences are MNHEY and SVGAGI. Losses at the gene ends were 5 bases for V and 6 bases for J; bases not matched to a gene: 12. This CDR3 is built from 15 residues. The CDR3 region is CASSPLREGRIEQYV. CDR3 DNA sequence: TGTGCCAGCAGTCCCCTCCGGGAGGGCCGGATCGAGCAGTACGTC.

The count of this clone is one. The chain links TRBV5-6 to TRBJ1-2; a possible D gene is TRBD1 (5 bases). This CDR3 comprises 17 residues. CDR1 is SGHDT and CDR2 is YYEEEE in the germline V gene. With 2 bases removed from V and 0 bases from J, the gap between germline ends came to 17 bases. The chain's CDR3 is CASSLDGGSVPNYGYTF. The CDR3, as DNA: TGTGCCAGCAGCTTAGATGGGGGGTCGGTCCCTAACTATGGCTACACCTTC.

The CDR3 region is CASSSDRGSNSPLHF. The CDR3 bases are TGTGCCAGCAGCTCGGACAGGGGAAGTAATTCACCCCTCCACTTT. The genes are TRBV7-8 and TRBJ1-6; 9 nucleotides align to TRBD1. CDR1 SGHVS and CDR2 FQNEAQ come from the germline V gene. CDR3 length equals 15 residues. Trimming took 4 bases from V and 6 from J; bases not matched to a gene: 4.

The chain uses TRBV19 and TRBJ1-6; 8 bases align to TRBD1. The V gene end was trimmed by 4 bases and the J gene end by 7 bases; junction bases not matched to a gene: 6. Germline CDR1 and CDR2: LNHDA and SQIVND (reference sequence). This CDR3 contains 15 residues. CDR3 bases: TGTGCCAGTAGTACCGGGACAGGCGCGAATTCACCCCTCCACTTT. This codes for CASSTGTGANSPLHF.

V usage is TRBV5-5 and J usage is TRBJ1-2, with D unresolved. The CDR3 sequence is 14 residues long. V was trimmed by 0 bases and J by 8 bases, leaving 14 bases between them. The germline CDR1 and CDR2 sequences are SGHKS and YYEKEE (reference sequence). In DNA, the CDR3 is TGTGCCAGCAGCTTGGGTACTCGATCAGAAGGCTACACCTTC. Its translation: CASSLGTRSEGYTF.

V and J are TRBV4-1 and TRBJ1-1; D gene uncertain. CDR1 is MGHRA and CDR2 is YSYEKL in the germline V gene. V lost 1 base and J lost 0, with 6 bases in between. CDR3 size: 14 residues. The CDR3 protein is CASSQAPMNTEAFF. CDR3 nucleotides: TGCGCCAGCAGCCAAGCTCCCATGAACACTGAAGCTTTCTTT.

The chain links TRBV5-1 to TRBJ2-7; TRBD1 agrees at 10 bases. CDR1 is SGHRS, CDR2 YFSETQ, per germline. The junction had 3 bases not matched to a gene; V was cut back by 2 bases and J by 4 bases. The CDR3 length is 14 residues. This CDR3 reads CASSLGTGEYEQYF. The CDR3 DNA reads TGCGCCAGCAGCTTAGGGACAGGGGAATACGAGCAGTACTTC.